The 20 T cell receptor beta chains below were found in one sample sequenced in a study of T cell responses to AZD1222 COVID-19 vaccine. Libraries were prepared by immunoSEQ multiplex PCR; TCRdb keeps only in-frame clonotypes and omits some of them. The sample lists about 150,000 clones, approximately 87% occurring once. Sequenced material: peripheral blood, taken 28 days after the second AZD1222 dose. All receptors derive from an adult who received the AZD1222 COVID-19 vaccine.

This clone was recorded a few times. The gene calls are TRBV5-8 and TRBJ2-2; D tentatively reads TRBD1 or TRBD2 (5 bases each). Germline lookup yields CDR1 SGHTS and CDR2 YDEGEE. The CDR3 sequence is 17 residues long. Trimming took 0 bases from V and 1 from J, leaving 13 bases between them. The CDR3 region is CASSLAPGRWNTGELFF. CDR3 coding DNA: TGTGCCAGCAGCTTGGCGCCGGGACGGTGGAACACCGGGGAGCTGTTTTTT.

The chain is built from TRBV27 and TRBJ2-7; D not certain. V lost 6 bases and J lost 12, with 9 bases in between. In germline, CDR1 is MNHEY, CDR2 SMNVEV (reference sequence). The CDR3 is 9 residues long. The CDR3 region is CASSPNRYF. CDR3 sequence (DNA): TGTGCCAGCAGCCCCAACCGGTACTTC.

The count of this clone is one. The V gene is TRBV4-1, the J gene TRBJ1-1; the D is unclear. Germline values: CDR1 MGHRA, CDR2 YSYEKL. With 1 base removed from V and 7 bases from J, the gap between germline ends came to 10 bases. The CDR3 length is 13 residues. CDR3 amino acids: CASSQGPGGEAFF. In DNA, the CDR3 is TGCGCCAGCAGCCAAGGGCCAGGAGGTGAAGCTTTCTTT.

The J gene is TRBJ2-5, the V gene TRBV7-2, with TRBD1 matching 8 bases. Germline V gene sequence: CDR1 SGHTA, CDR2 FQGNSA. This CDR3 spans 15 amino acids. Germline trimming cut 5 bases from V and 5 bases from J; bases unmatched to any gene: 10. The DNA for the CDR3 is TGTGCCAGCAGCCGCGGACAGGGATCCCATGAGACCCAGTACTTC. Its translation: CASSRGQGSHETQYF. The whole variable domain, filled in from reference TRBV7-2 and TRBJ2-5, reads GAGVSQSPSNKVTEKGKDVELRCDPISGHTALYWYRQSLGQGLEFLIYFQGNSAPDKSGLPSDRFSAERTGGSVSTLTIQRTQQEDSAVYLCASSRGQGSHETQYFGPGTRLLVL.

The chain combines TRBV7-8 with TRBJ2-2; TRBD2 aligns across 10 bases. Germline V gene lookup returns CDR1 SGHVS and CDR2 FQNEAQ. The CDR3 is 17 residues long. V shed 0 bases and J 3 bases; nucleotides not matched to a gene: 4. The CDR3 region has the DNA TGTGCCAGCAGCTTAGCCCTAGCGGGAGTGGACACCGGGGAGCTGTTTTTT. Protein sequence: CASSLALAGVDTGELFF.

The rearrangement links TRBV5-1 to TRBJ2-3; 16 bases align to TRBD2. Unmatched junction bases numbered 9, after V lost 1 base and J lost 7 bases. The CDR3 sequence is 18 residues long. The germline gives CDR1 SGHRS, CDR2 YFSETQ. CDR3 in DNA: TGCGCCAGCAGCTTGACTTTGGGGACTAGCGGGAGGGCGAATACGCAGTATTTT. Protein: CASSLTLGTSGRANTQYF. Looking up the rest from reference TRBV5-1 and TRBJ2-3 gives the full variable domain: KAGVTQTPRYLIKTRGQQVTLSCSPISGHRSVSWYQQTPGQGLQFLFEYFSETQRNKGNFPGRFSGRQFSNSRSEMNVSTLELGDSALYLCASSLTLGTSGRANTQYFGPGTRLTVL.

The chain combines TRBV7-2 with TRBJ2-1; 7 nucleotides align to TRBD2. This CDR3 spans 17 amino acids. V shed 2 bases and J 1 base; nucleotides not matched to a gene: 8. Germline assignment: CDR1 SGHTA and CDR2 FQGNSA. CDR3 region: CASSLFLSGGSYNEQFF. CDR3 coding DNA: TGTGCCAGCAGCTTATTCCTATCGGGGGGTTCCTACAATGAGCAGTTCTTC.

The chain joins TRBV6-5 to TRBJ1-5, with unresolved D. This CDR3 comprises 15 residues. Germline values: CDR1 MNHEY, CDR2 SVGAGI. The V gene lost 10 bases and the J gene lost 2 bases, with 18 bases spanning the gap. In nucleotides, the CDR3 is TGTGCCACCTTCCTGGCCCTAGGGCGCAATCAGCCCCAGCATTTT. Protein sequence: CATFLALGRNQPQHF.

The V call is TRBV5-1, the J call TRBJ2-3; unclear D gene. The length of the CDR3 is 15 residues. Germline V gene lookup returns CDR1 SGHRS and CDR2 YFSETQ. The V and J ends lost 0 bases and 6 bases respectively, with 14 bases between them. The CDR3 bases are TGCGCCAGCAGCTTGGTCGACTCCCAGAGGGATACGCAGTATTTT. Translating it yields CASSLVDSQRDTQYF.

The chain uses TRBV27 and TRBJ2-5; perhaps TRBD1 as D (6 bases). The CDR3 runs 14 residues. The germline CDR1 and CDR2 sequences are MNHEY and SMNVEV (reference sequence). The ends were cut back, 3 bases at V and 5 bases at J, with 13 bases in the middle. The CDR3 region is CASSFTGFRETQYF. DNA of the CDR3: TGTGCCAGCAGTTTCACAGGGTTTCGCGAGACCCAGTACTTC.

This chain connects TRBV29-1 to TRBJ2-3; D is unresolved. CDR1 SQVTM and CDR2 ANQGSEA come from the germline V gene. V was cut by 5 bases and J by 0 bases, with 6 bases left in between. The CDR3 runs to 12 residues. This CDR3 reads CSVHGSTDTQYF. In nucleotides, the CDR3 is TGCAGCGTTCACGGGAGCACAGATACGCAGTATTTT.

This clone was picked up one time. The chain recombines TRBV28 with TRBJ1-3; possible D gene TRBD1, 6 bases. The length of the CDR3 is 15 residues. V lost 10 bases to trimming and J lost 0 bases, with 16 bases between them. From germline, CDR1 is MDHEN and CDR2 SYDVKM. The CDR3 coding sequence is TGTGCCACCTGGGGCAGGGGAAGCTCTGGAAACACCATATATTTT. Translating gives CATWGRGSSGNTIYF.

This clone appeared a single time. The chain recombines TRBV5-4 with TRBJ2-1, with TRBD2 identical over 13 bases. V lost 0 bases and J lost 6; bases outside the gene matches: 3. The germline V gene has CDR1 SGHNT and CDR2 YYREEE (reference sequence). The CDR3 loop spans 16 amino acids. The CDR3 loop reads CASSLAGTSGTNEQFF. The CDR3 DNA reads as TGTGCCAGCAGCTTGGCCGGGACTAGCGGGACCAATGAGCAGTTCTTC.

The chain has TRBV28 and TRBJ1-2; 7 positions agree with TRBD1. The CDR3 is 15 residues long. V lost 6 bases to trimming and J lost 2 bases; unmatched junction nucleotides: 9. In germline, CDR1 is MDHEN, CDR2 SYDVKM. The DNA for the CDR3 is TGTGCCAGCAGACCTATTGGGACAGCGAACTATGGCTACACCTTC. This encodes CASRPIGTANYGYTF.

There are a few counts of this clone. The chain is built from TRBV9 and TRBJ2-1; a possible D gene is TRBD2 (6 bases). Trimming cost V 4 bases and J 9 bases, with 20 bases left between them. This CDR3 is built from 15 residues. The germline V gene has CDR1 SGDLS and CDR2 YYNGEE. CDR3 nucleotide sequence: TGTGCCAGCAGCCCCCGGGGGAGTGGAGTACTTGAGCAGTTCTTC. It yields the protein CASSPRGSGVLEQFF.

The V and J genes are TRBV2 and TRBJ2-5; the match to TRBD2 covers 12 bases. Trimming at V came to 6 bases and at J to 4 bases, leaving 6 bases not matched to a gene. CDR1 is SNHLY and CDR2 is FYNNEI in the germline V gene. The CDR3 loop spans 15 amino acids. The DNA of the CDR3 is TGTGCCAGCAGGCTGACTAGCGGGAGTGCAGAGACCCAGTACTTC. Translated, it gives CASRLTSGSAETQYF.

The chain employs TRBV11-3 and TRBJ2-2; no definite D call. V lost 2 bases to trimming and J lost 7 bases, with 5 bases between them. From germline, CDR1 is SGHNT and CDR2 YENEEA. The CDR3 length is 12 residues. The CDR3 protein is CASSLNSGELFF. DNA of the CDR3: TGTGCCAGCAGCTTAAATAGCGGGGAGCTGTTTTTT. Full variable domain (rest looked up from reference TRBV11-3 and TRBJ2-2): EAGVVQSPRYKIIEKKQPVAFWCNPISGHNTLYWYLQNLGQGPELLIRYENEEAVDDSQLPKDRFSAERLKGVDSTLKIQPAELGDSAVYLCASSLNSGELFFGEGSRLTVL.

This chain uses TRBV11-2 with TRBJ2-2; D is perhaps TRBD2 (6 bases). Germline V lookup: CDR1 SGHAT, CDR2 FQNNGV. The V gene lost 5 bases and the J gene lost 0 bases, with 13 bases spanning the gap. The CDR3 covers 16 residues. The CDR3 DNA reads as TGTGCCAGCAGCCTCGGGACTTTAACGAACACCGGGGAGCTGTTTTTT. This gives the protein CASSLGTLTNTGELFF. The variable domain in full, with the rest retrieved from reference TRBV11-2 and TRBJ2-2, is EAGVAQSPRYKIIEKRQSVAFWCNPISGHATLYWYQQILGQGPKLLIQFQNNGVVDDSQLPKDRFSAERLKGVDSTLKIQPAKLEDSAVYLCASSLGTLTNTGELFFGEGSRLTVL.

This chain connects TRBV30 to TRBJ2-2; no firm D call. Germline loops: CDR1 GTSNPN, CDR2 SVGIG (reference sequence). The CDR3 is 13 amino acids. The V and J ends lost 3 bases and 4 bases respectively, with 9 bases between them. The CDR3 nucleotides read TGTGCCTGGAGGGGGTTAGCCACCGGGGAGCTGTTTTTT. Its translation: CAWRGLATGELFF.

The CDR3, as DNA: TGTGCCAGCAGCCTCAAGATTTCAGGGAGTTCGCAGTATTTT. Its protein is CASSLKISGSSQYF. The rearrangement joins TRBV3-1 (or the pseudogene TRBV3-2) to TRBJ2-3; D could derive from TRBD1 or TRBD2 (5 bases each). Germline CDR1 and CDR2: LGHDT and YNNKEL (reference sequence). The CDR3 covers 14 residues. The ends were cut back, 4 bases at V and 10 bases at J, with 18 bases in the middle.